What follows are 5 T cell receptor beta chains derived from one specimen sequenced in a study of blood T cell repertoires in COVID-19. TCRdb keeps only in-frame clones here, not all; method: immunoSEQ multiplex PCR. Counted here are some 82,000 clones, under 90% occurring once; the ten biggest clones make up around 43%. Sequenced material: peripheral blood. Receptors originate from a man older than 75 with acute or convalescent COVID-19.

The chain couples TRBV7-2 to TRBJ1-4, with TRBD1 matching over 8 bases. The J segment lost 7 bases and the V segment lost 5 bases, leaving 6 bases of the junction unmatched. Germline values: CDR1 SGHTA, CDR2 FQGNSA. This CDR3 has 14 residues. The CDR3 loop is CASSAWTGSEKLFF. The DNA for the CDR3 is TGTGCCAGCAGCGCTTGGACAGGGAGTGAAAAACTGTTTTTT.

This sequence joins TRBV21-1 and TRBJ2-2; the D segment call TRBD2 is taken from the table without a DNA check. TRBV21-1 is a known pseudogene. This CDR3 is 16 amino acids long. The CDR3 loop reads CATYELAGELAGELFF. The CDR3, as DNA: TGTGCCACCTATGAACTAGCGGGAGAATTGGCCGGGGAGCTGTTTTTT.

This chain connects TRBV7-2 to TRBJ2-7; 8 bases align to TRBD2. With 1 base clipped from V and 4 bases from J, the junction kept 3 bases outside the gene matches. Germline CDR1 reads SGHTA; CDR2 reads FQGNSA. The CDR3 length is 14 residues. This CDR3 reads CASSLGREAYEQYF. CDR3 DNA sequence: TGTGCCAGCAGCTTAGGGCGGGAGGCATACGAGCAGTACTTC.

J is TRBJ1-3 and V is TRBV6-5, with D possibly TRBD1 on 5 matching bases. V was trimmed by 11 bases and J by 4 bases, leaving 15 bases between them. Germline V gene data show CDR1 as MNHEY and CDR2 as SVGAGI. The CDR3 is 13 amino acids. The CDR3 sequence is CAAGRGIGNTIYF. As DNA, the CDR3 is TGTGCCGCGGGACGCGGAATAGGAAACACCATATATTTT.

The genes are TRBV5-1 and TRBJ1-5; TRBD1 matches 8 bases. With V trimmed by 5 bases and J by 2 bases, 6 bases remained unmatched. Germline values: CDR1 SGHRS, CDR2 YFSETQ. There are 15 residues in the CDR3. The CDR3 loop is CASRTGTGGNQPQHF. CDR3 DNA sequence: TGCGCCAGCAGAACCGGGACAGGTGGCAATCAGCCCCAGCATTTT.